These T cell receptor beta chains were read from a single sample in a study of blood T cells in healthy people across ages. TCRdb analysed the 5' RACE reads with MiXCR anew, one entry per CDR3 protein. The data hold about 570,000 distinct CDR3 sequences, with about 25% observed a single time. Sequences were obtained from blood. The receptors were sampled from a woman aged 70-85 years in good health. The CDR3 runs from the conserved cysteine through the conserved F or W. D genes are given only for firm matches. Size is stated for part of the rows, as once, few or many counts, or as a class when the clone is expanded.

len	d_gene	v_gene	j_gene	abundance	CDR3aa	CDR3nt
13	NA	TRBV1	TRBJ2-1	NA	CTSSQVESDEQFF	TGCACCAGCAGCCAAGTGGAGAGCGATGAGCAGTTCTTC
14	NA	TRBV12-3/TRBV12-4	TRBJ1-1	few	CASSKVISGTEAFF	TGTGCCAGCAGTAAAGTTATTTCGGGGACTGAAGCTTTCTTT
16	NA	TRBV5-1	TRBJ1-6	NA	CASSFGGGLSNSPLHF	TGCGCCAGCAGCTTTGGCGGAGGACTGTCTAATTCACCCCTCCACTTT
15	NA	TRBV29-1	TRBJ1-2	NA	CSVFQGNQNLYGYTF	TGCAGCGTTTTCCAGGGGAACCAGAACCTATATGGCTACACCTTC
15	NA	TRBV20-1	TRBJ2-5	few	CSATGDRPDKETQYF	TGCAGTGCTACCGGCGATCGGCCGGATAAAGAGACCCAGTACTTC
16	TRBD2	TRBV7-8	TRBJ2-7	NA	CASSLTSGQSLGEQYF	TGTGCCAGCAGCTTAACTAGCGGGCAGTCGTTAGGCGAGCAGTACTTC
17	NA	TRBV12-5	TRBJ2-6	NA	CASGLMGTYAGANVLTF	TGTGCTAGTGGTTTGATGGGGACCTATGCTGGGGCCAACGTCCTGACTTTC
15	NA	TRBV7-8	TRBJ1-6	few	CASSLGTAINSPLHF	TGTGCCAGCAGCTTAGGCACGGCGATAAATTCACCCCTCCACTTT
14	NA	TRBV18	TRBJ2-3	NA	CASSPSRDTDTQYF	TGTGCCAGCTCACCGAGTCGGGACACAGATACGCAGTATTTT
16	TRBD2	TRBV5-1	TRBJ2-3	NA	CASSLAPSGATDTQYF	TGCGCCAGCAGCTTGGCCCCTAGCGGGGCCACAGATACGCAGTATTTT
13	NA	TRBV19	TRBJ1-2	NA	CASNPQGSGGYTF	TGTGCCAGTAACCCCCAGGGCTCGGGTGGCTACACCTTC
15	NA	TRBV12-3/TRBV12-4	TRBJ1-4	few	CASSSPGPSGEKLFF	TGTGCCAGCAGCTCCCCAGGACCCTCTGGTGAAAAACTGTTTTTT
15	NA	TRBV7-3	TRBJ2-1	NA	CASSLEGLSYNEQFF	TGTGCCAGCAGCTTAGAGGGGTTGTCCTACAATGAGCAGTTCTTC
13	TRBD2	TRBV20-1	TRBJ2-5	NA	CSFLAGEKETQYF	TGCAGTTTCCTAGCGGGGGAAAAAGAGACCCAGTACTTC
15	TRBD2	TRBV20-1	TRBJ2-1	NA	CSARVGTSHYNEQFF	TGCAGTGCTAGAGTGGGGACTAGTCACTACAATGAGCAGTTCTTC
15	NA	TRBV4-2	TRBJ2-5	NA	CASSQGEAGWETQYF	TGTGCCAGCAGCCAAGGGGAGGCAGGTTGGGAGACCCAGTACTTC
15	NA	TRBV4-3	TRBJ1-2	NA	CASSHPGAKNYGYTF	TGCGCCAGCAGCCACCCGGGGGCGAAAAACTATGGCTACACCTTC
16	NA	TRBV11-1	TRBJ1-3	many	CASSLISGRTSGTIYF	TGTGCCAGCAGCTTAATCTCAGGACGGACGTCAGGCACCATATATTTT
15	NA	TRBV3-1	TRBJ1-2	NA	CASSQRVLSDYGYTF	TGTGCCAGCAGCCAAAGGGTGTTGTCAGATTATGGCTACACCTTC
16	TRBD2	TRBV24-1	TRBJ2-5	NA	CATSDAGTSGFETQYF	TGTGCCACCAGTGACGCCGGGACTAGCGGGTTTGAGACCCAGTACTTC
14	NA	TRBV2	TRBJ2-1	few	CASMVQSSYNEQFF	TGTGCCAGCATGGTCCAGAGCTCCTACAATGAGCAGTTCTTC
12	NA	TRBV4-2	TRBJ1-1	NA	CASSQDLREAFF	TGTGCCAGCAGCCAAGATTTACGAGAAGCTTTCTTT
17	TRBD2	TRBV6-2/TRBV6-3	TRBJ2-7	NA	CASSSPGAAGVSYEQYF	TGTGCCAGCAGTTCCCCAGGGGCAGCGGGGGTCTCCTACGAGCAGTACTTC
16	NA	TRBV4-3	TRBJ2-5	NA	CASSQDMGALGETQYF	TGCGCCAGCAGCCAAGATATGGGGGCTCTCGGCGAGACCCAGTACTTC
16	NA	TRBV3-1	TRBJ2-2	NA	CASSQGAGAYTGELFF	TGTGCCAGCAGCCAAGGTGCGGGGGCGTACACCGGGGAGCTGTTTTTT
16	NA	TRBV4-3	TRBJ2-1	few	CASSRRDSSSYNEQFF	TGCGCCAGCAGCCGACGGGACTCGAGCTCCTACAATGAGCAGTTCTTC
15	NA	TRBV11-2	TRBJ2-1	few	CASSNRERSYNEQFF	TGTGCCAGCAGCAATAGGGAGCGTTCCTACAATGAGCAGTTCTTC
13	TRBD2	TRBV7-2	TRBJ2-5	NA	CASSASSGETQYF	TGTGCCAGCAGCGCATCTAGCGGAGAGACCCAGTACTTC
12	NA	TRBV10-3	TRBJ1-3	few	CAIRDSGNTIYF	TGTGCCATCAGGGACTCTGGAAACACCATATATTTT
15	NA	TRBV10-3	TRBJ2-5	few	CAISAGLTGGETQYF	TGTGCCATCAGCGCCGGACTGACAGGTGGAGAGACCCAGTACTTC
11	TRBD1	TRBV29-1	TRBJ1-2	NA	CSVSDRDGYTF	TGCAGCGTCTCGGACAGGGATGGCTACACCTTC
13	NA	TRBV10-3	TRBJ2-3	few	CAINLGAGQTQYF	TGTGCCATCAACCTAGGGGCGGGACAGACGCAGTATTTT
13	NA	TRBV20-1	TRBJ2-4	few	CSARDFTKNIQYF	TGCAGTGCTAGGGACTTCACCAAAAACATTCAGTACTTC
14	TRBD1	TRBV20-1	TRBJ1-4	few	CSASQGASNEKLFF	TGCAGTGCTAGCCAGGGGGCATCTAATGAAAAACTGTTTTTT
15	TRBD2	TRBV5-1	TRBJ2-1	few	CASSLTSGGASEQFF	TGCGCCAGCAGCCTGACTAGCGGGGGGGCCAGTGAGCAGTTCTTC
17	TRBD2	TRBV7-9	TRBJ2-1	NA	CASSLEASGGLYNEQFF	TGTGCCAGCAGCTTAGAGGCTAGCGGGGGACTATACAATGAGCAGTTCTTC
13	TRBD1	TRBV7-2	TRBJ2-5	NA	CASSPDRGQTQYF	TGTGCCAGCAGCCCCGACAGGGGGCAGACCCAGTACTTC
16	NA	TRBV4-2	TRBJ2-2	few	CASSQDASLGTGELFF	TGTGCCAGCAGCCAAGATGCTAGTCTCGGGACCGGGGAGCTGTTTTTT
13	NA	TRBV7-2	TRBJ2-3	NA	CASSLYRADTQYF	TGTGCCAGCAGCCTGTACAGGGCGGATACGCAGTATTTT
14	NA	TRBV5-1	TRBJ2-3	few	CASSGGPSTDTQYF	TGCGCCAGCAGCGGGGGCCCTAGCACAGATACGCAGTATTTT
14	NA	TRBV20-1	TRBJ2-5	NA	CSASDRRGQETQYF	TGCAGTGCTTCGGACCGGAGGGGTCAAGAGACCCAGTACTTC
14	TRBD2	TRBV20-1	TRBJ2-3	NA	CSAAMAGGTDTQYF	TGCAGTGCTGCAATGGCGGGGGGAACAGATACGCAGTATTTT
14	TRBD1	TRBV6-6	TRBJ1-2	NA	CASSRGQGDYGYTF	TGTGCCAGCAGCCGTGGACAGGGAGACTATGGCTACACCTTC
16	NA	TRBV6-5	TRBJ2-1	few	CASSSTAGLPYNEQFF	TGTGCCAGCAGTTCGACGGCAGGGTTGCCCTACAATGAGCAGTTCTTC
17	TRBD1	TRBV5-1	TRBJ1-3	few	CASSLEGGLSSGNTIYF	TGCGCCAGCAGCTTGGAAGGGGGCCTTTCCTCTGGAAACACCATATATTTT
14	NA	TRBV19	TRBJ2-2	NA	CASTSTWDTGELFF	TGTGCCAGTACCTCGACCTGGGACACCGGGGAGCTGTTTTTT
15	NA	TRBV6-6	TRBJ2-5	NA	CASSYPGASEETQYF	TGTGCCAGCAGTTACCCAGGGGCTAGCGAGGAGACCCAGTACTTC
14	NA	TRBV20-1	TRBJ2-3	NA	CSARDEGLKDTQYF	TGCAGTGCTAGAGATGAGGGCCTTAAAGATACGCAGTATTTT
16	TRBD1	TRBV24-1	TRBJ2-3	NA	CVTSDPTGRGTDMQYF	TGTGTCACCAGTGACCCGACAGGAAGAGGGACAGATATGCAGTATTTT
14	NA	TRBV12-3/TRBV12-4	TRBJ2-5	few	CASRAQGGGETQYF	TGTGCCAGCAGGGCACAGGGTGGTGGGGAGACCCAGTACTTC
17	NA	TRBV7-2	TRBJ2-6	few	CASSLLLSASGANVLTF	TGTGCCAGCAGCTTATTGCTGTCAGCGTCAGGGGCCAACGTCCTGACTTTC
16	NA	TRBV4-3	TRBJ1-3	few	CASSQDLGGTGNTIYF	TGCGCCAGCAGCCAAGATCTGGGGGGGACTGGAAACACCATATATTTT
14	TRBD2	TRBV12-3/TRBV12-4	TRBJ2-5	few	CASSWTSGGETQYF	TGTGCCAGCAGTTGGACTAGCGGGGGTGAGACCCAGTACTTC
14	NA	TRBV11-3	TRBJ1-1	NA	CASSADRVVTEAFF	TGTGCCAGCAGCGCCGATAGGGTTGTCACTGAAGCTTTCTTT